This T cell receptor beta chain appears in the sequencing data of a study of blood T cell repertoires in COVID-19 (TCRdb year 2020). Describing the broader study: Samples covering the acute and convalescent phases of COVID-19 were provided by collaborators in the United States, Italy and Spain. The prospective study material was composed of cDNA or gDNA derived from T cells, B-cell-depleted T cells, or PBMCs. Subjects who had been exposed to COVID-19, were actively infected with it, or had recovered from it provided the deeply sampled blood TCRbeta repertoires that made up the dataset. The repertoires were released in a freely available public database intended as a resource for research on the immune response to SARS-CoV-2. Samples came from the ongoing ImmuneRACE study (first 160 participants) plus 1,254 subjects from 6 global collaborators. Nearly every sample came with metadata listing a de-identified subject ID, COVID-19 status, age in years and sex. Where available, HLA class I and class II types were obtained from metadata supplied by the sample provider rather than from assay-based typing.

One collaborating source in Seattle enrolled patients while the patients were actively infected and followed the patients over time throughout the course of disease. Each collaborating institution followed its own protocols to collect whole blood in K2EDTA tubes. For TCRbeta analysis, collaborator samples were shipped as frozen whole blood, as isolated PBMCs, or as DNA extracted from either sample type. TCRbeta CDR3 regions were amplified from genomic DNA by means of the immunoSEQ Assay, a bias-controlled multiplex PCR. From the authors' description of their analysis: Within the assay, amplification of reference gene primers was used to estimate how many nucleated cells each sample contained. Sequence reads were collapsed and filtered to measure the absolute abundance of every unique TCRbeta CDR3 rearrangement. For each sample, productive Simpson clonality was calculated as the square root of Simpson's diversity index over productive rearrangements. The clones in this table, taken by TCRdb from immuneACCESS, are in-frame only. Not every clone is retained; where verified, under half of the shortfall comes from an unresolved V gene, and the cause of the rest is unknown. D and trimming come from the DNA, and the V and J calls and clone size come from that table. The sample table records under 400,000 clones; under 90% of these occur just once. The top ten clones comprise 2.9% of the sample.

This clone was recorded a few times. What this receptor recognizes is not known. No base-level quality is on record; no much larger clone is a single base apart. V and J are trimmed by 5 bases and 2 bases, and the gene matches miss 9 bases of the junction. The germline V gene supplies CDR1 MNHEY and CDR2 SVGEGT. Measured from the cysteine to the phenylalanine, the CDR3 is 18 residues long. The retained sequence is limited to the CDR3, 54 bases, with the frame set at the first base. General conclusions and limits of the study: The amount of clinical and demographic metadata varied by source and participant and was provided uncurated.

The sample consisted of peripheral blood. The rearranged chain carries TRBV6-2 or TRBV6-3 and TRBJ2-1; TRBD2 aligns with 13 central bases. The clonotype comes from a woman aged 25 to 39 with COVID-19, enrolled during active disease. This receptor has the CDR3 CASSPLRTSGRTYNEQFF. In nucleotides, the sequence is TGTGCCAGCAGTCCCCTTAGGACTAGCGGGAGAACCTACAATGAGCAGTTCTTC.